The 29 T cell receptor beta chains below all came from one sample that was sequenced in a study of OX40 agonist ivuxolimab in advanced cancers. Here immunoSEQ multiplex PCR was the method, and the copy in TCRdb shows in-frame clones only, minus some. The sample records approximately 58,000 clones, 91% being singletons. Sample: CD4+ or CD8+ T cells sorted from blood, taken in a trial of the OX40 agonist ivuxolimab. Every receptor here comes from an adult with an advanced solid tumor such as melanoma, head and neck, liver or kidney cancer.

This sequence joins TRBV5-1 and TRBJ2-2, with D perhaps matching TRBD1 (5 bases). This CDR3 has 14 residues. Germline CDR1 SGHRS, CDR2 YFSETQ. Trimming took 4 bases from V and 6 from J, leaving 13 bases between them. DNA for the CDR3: TGCGCCAGCAGCGAAGGACATGAGGCCGGGGAGCTGTTTTTT. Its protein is CASSEGHEAGELFF.

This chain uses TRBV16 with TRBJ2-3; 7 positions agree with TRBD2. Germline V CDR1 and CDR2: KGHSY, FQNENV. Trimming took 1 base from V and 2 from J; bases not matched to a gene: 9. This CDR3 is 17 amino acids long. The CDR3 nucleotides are TGTGCCAGCAGCCAATTAAACGAAGCGGGGTTCACAGATACGCAGTATTTT. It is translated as CASSQLNEAGFTDTQYF.

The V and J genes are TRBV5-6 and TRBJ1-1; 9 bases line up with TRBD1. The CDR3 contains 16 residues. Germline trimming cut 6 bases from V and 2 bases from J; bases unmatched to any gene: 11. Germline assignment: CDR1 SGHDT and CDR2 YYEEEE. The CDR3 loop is CASTFGGTGPNTEAFF. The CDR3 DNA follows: TGTGCCAGCACTTTCGGGGGGACAGGGCCCAACACTGAAGCTTTCTTT.

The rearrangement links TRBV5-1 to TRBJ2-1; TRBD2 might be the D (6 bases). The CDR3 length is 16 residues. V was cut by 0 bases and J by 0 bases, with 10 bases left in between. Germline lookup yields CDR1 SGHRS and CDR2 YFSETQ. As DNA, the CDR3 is TGCGCCAGCAGCTTGGCGGGAGATAGCTCCTACAATGAGCAGTTCTTC. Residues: CASSLAGDSSYNEQFF.

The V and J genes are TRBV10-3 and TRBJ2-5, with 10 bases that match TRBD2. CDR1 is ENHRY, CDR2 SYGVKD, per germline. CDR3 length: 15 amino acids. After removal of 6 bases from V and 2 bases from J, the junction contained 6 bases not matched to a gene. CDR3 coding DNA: TGTGCCATCAGCGGAAAAGCGGGAGGGCAAGAGACCCAGTACTTC. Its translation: CAISGKAGGQETQYF.

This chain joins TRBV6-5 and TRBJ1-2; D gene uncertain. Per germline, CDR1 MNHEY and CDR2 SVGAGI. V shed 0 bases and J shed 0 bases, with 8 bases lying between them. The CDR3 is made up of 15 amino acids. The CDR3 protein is CASSYSKSPNYGYTF. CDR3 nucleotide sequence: TGTGCCAGCAGTTACTCGAAGTCACCTAACTATGGCTACACCTTC.

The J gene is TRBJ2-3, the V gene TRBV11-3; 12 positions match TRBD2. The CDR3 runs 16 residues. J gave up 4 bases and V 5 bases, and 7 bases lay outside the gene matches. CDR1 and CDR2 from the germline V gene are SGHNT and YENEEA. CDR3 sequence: CASSPRLAGEADTQYF. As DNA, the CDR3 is TGTGCCAGCAGCCCGCGACTAGCGGGAGAGGCAGATACGCAGTATTTT.

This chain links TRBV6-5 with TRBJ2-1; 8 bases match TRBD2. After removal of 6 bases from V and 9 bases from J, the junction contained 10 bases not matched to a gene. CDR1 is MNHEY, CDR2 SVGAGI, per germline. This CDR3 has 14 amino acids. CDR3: CASRPGLGFGEQFF. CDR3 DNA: TGTGCCAGCAGGCCGGGACTAGGCTTTGGTGAGCAGTTCTTC.

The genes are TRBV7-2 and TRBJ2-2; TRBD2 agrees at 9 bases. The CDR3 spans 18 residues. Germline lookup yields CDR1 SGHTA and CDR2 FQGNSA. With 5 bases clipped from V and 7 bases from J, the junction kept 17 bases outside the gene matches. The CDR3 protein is CASSRLSQREAWGGELFF. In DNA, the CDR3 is TGTGCCAGCAGCCGTCTTTCCCAGCGGGAGGCTTGGGGCGGGGAGCTGTTTTTT.

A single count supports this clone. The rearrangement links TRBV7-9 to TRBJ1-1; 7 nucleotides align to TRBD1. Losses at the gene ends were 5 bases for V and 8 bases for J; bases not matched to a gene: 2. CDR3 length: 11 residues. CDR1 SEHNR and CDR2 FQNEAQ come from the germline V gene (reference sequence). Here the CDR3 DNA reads TGTGCCAGCAGCAGACAGGGCGAAGCTTTCTTT. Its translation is CASSRQGEAFF. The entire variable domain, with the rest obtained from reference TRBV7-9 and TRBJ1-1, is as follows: DTGVSQNPRHKITKRGQNVTFRCDPISEHNRLYWYRQTLGQGPEFLTYFQNEAQLEKSRLLSDRFSAERPKGSFSTLEIQRTEQGDSAMYLCASSRQGEAFFGQGTRLTVV.

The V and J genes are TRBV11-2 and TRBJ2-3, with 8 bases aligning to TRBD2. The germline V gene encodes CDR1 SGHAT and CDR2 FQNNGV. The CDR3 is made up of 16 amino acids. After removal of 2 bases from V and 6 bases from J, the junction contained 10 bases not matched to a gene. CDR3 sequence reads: CASSLNLAGGGDTQYF. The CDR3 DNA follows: TGTGCCAGCAGCTTAAATCTCGCGGGAGGCGGGGATACGCAGTATTTT.

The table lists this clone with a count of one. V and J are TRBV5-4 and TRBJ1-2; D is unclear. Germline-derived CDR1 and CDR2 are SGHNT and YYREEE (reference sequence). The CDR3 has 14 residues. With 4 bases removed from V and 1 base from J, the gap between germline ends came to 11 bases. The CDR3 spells CASSRLTRNYGYTF. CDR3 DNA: TGTGCCAGCAGCCGGTTGACACGTAACTATGGCTACACCTTC.

As DNA, the CDR3 is TGTGCCAGCAGCTTACCGCCCCGACTAGCGGGACGCACAGATACGCAGTATTTT. Protein: CASSLPPRLAGRTDTQYF. This rearrangement joins TRBV7-9 to TRBJ2-3; the match to TRBD2 covers 11 bases. Germline assignment: CDR1 SEHNR and CDR2 FQNEAQ (reference sequence). V was clipped by 2 bases and J by 1 base; unmatched bases: 8. The CDR3 covers 18 residues. Complete variable domain (other parts from reference TRBV7-9 and TRBJ2-3): DTGVSQNPRHKITKRGQNVTFRCDPISEHNRLYWYRQTLGQGPEFLTYFQNEAQLEKSRLLSDRFSAERPKGSFSTLEIQRTEQGDSAMYLCASSLPPRLAGRTDTQYFGPGTRLTVL.

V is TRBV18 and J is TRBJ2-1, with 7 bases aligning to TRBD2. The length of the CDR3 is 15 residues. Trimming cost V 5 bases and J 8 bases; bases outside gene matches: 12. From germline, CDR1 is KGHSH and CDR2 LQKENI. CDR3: CASSLVLAEGDEQFF. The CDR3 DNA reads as TGTGCCAGCTCATTGGTCCTAGCGGAAGGGGATGAGCAGTTCTTC.

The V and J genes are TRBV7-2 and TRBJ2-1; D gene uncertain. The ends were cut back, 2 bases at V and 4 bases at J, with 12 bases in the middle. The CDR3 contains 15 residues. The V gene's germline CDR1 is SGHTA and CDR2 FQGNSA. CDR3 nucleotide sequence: TGTGCCAGCAGCTTATGGTCCGGGCCGTACAATGAGCAGTTCTTC. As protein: CASSLWSGPYNEQFF.

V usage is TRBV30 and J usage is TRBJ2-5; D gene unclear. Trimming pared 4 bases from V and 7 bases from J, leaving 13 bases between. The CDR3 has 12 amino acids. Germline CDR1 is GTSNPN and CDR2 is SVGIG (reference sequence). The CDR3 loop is CAWTPGSGTQYF. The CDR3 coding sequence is TGTGCCTGGACCCCCGGGTCGGGGACCCAGTACTTC.

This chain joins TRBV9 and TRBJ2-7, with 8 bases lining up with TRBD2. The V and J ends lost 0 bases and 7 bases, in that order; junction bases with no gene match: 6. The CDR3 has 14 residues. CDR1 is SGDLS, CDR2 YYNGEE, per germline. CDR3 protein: CASSVAAGVGEQYF. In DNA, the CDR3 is TGTGCCAGCAGCGTAGCAGCGGGAGTCGGGGAGCAGTACTTC.

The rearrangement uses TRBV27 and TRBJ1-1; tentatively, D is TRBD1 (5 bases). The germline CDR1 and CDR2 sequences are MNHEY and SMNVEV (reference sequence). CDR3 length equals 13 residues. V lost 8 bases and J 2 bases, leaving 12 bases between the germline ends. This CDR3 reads CASYGGVNTEAFF. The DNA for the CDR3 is TGTGCCAGCTATGGGGGGGTAAACACTGAAGCTTTCTTT.

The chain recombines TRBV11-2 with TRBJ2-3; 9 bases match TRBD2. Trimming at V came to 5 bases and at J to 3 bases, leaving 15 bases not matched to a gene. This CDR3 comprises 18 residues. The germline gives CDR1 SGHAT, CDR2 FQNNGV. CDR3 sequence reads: CASSRKPGSGGITDTQYF. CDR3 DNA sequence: TGTGCCAGCAGCCGAAAACCGGGTAGCGGGGGAATAACAGATACGCAGTATTTT.

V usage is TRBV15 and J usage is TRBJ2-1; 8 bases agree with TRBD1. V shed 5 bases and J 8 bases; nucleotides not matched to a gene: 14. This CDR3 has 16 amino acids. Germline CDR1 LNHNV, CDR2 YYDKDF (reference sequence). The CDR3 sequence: CATSFPRGRGRDEQFF. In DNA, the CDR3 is TGTGCCACCAGCTTCCCCCGGGGCAGGGGGCGCGATGAGCAGTTCTTC.

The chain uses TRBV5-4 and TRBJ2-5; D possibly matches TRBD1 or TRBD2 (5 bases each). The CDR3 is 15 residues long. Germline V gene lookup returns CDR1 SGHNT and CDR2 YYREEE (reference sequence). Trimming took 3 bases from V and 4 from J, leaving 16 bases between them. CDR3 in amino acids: CASSSPTIGGETQYF. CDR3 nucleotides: TGTGCCAGCAGCTCCCCTACAATTGGGGGAGAGACCCAGTACTTC.

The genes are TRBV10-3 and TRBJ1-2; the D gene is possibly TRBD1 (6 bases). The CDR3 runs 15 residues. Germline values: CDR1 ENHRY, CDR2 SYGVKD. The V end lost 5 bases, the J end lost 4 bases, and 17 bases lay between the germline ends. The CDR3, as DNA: TGTGCCATCAGTCAAAACAGGGAATTCTTCTATGGCTACACCTTC. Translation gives CAISQNREFFYGYTF.

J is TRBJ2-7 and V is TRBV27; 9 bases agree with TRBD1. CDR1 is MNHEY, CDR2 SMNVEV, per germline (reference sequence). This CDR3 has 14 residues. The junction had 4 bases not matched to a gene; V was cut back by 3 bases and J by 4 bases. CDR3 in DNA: TGTGCCAGCAGTTTCGGGACAGGGAATTACGAGCAGTACTTC. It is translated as CASSFGTGNYEQYF.

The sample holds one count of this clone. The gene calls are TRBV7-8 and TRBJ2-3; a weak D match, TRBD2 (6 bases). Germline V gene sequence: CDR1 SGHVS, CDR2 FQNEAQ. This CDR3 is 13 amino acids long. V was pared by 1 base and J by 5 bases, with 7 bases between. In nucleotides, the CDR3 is TGTGCCAGCAGCTTAGTCGGGGGAGATACGCAGTATTTT. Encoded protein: CASSLVGGDTQYF.

The CDR3 is CASSPVLAGEDGEQFF. CDR3 DNA: TGTGCCAGCAGCCCCGTACTAGCGGGAGAGGACGGTGAGCAGTTCTTC. This chain joins TRBV4-2 and TRBJ2-1; 11 bases match TRBD2. The V gene's germline CDR1 is LGHNA and CDR2 YNFKEQ. The CDR3 runs to 16 residues. The V gene end was trimmed by 4 bases and the J gene end by 9 bases; junction bases not matched to a gene: 11.

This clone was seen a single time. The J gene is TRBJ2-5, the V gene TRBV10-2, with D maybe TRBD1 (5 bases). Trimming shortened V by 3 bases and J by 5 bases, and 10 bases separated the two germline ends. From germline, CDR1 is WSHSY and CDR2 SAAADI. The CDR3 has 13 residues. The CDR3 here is CASSDQGWETQYF. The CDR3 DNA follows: TGCGCCAGCAGTGACCAGGGTTGGGAGACCCAGTACTTC.

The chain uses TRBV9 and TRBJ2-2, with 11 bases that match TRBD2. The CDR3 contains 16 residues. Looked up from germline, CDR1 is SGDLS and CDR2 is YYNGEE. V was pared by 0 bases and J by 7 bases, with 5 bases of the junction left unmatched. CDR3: CASSVATSGSVGELFF. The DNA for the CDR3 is TGTGCCAGCAGCGTAGCTACTAGCGGGAGTGTCGGGGAGCTGTTTTTT.

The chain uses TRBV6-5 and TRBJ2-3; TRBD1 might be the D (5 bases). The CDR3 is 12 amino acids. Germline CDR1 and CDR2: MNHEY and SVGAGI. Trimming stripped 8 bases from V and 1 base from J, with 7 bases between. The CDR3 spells CASGRGTDTQYF. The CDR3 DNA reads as TGTGCCAGCGGCAGGGGCACAGATACGCAGTATTTT.

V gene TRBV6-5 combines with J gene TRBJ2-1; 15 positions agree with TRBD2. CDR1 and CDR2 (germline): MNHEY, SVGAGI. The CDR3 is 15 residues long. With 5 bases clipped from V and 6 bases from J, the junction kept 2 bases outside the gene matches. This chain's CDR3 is CASSPGLAGGNEQFF. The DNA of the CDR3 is TGTGCCAGCAGTCCGGGACTAGCGGGAGGCAATGAGCAGTTCTTC.